Listed here is a single T cell receptor (beta chain). Its antigen is still unknown. The CDR3 covers 11 residues. V lost 5 bases and J 11 bases, leaving 12 bases between the germline ends. In TCRdb, the reads were re-called with MiXCR into one record per CDR3 protein. This table holds 86,000 or so distinct CDR3 sequences, roughly a quarter found once. This entry belongs to a study of T cell repertoires in cytomegalovirus infection. Turning to the study itself: Recently described HLA-C-restricted plus well-studied HLA-B-restricted CMV epitopes were used. The public TCR beta signatures pointed to both CMV infection and matching HLA type.

General study findings and limits: In two of eight donors, the top clonotype was HLA-C-restricted CMV-specific. Identification of carriers of CMV plus the relevant HLA was achieved through cumulative public TCR beta family frequency.

This sequence was found in a human donor in good health (CMV status not recorded). Some clones in this sample may be carry-over from other donors' samples. Sequenced here: CD8+ T cells from cultured PBMCs, sampled from culture after CMV antigen stimulation. The V and J genes are TRBV12-3 or TRBV12-4 and TRBJ1-1; a possible D gene is TRBD1 (6 bases). As DNA, the CDR3 is TGTGCCAGCAGTCCAGGTGGGGGCGCTTTCTTT. It yields the protein CASSPGGGAFF.